This T cell receptor (beta chain) stems from a study of brain T cells in children with intractable seizures. Whole-study results and caveats: Viral specificity was inferred only from CDR3 similarity; HCMV serostatus was unknown. Pre-surgery blood may have been undersampled, hiding some clones.

Sequencing was performed with immunoSEQ multiplex PCR; in TCRdb, only in-frame clones are kept and a portion is missing. The data contain tens of thousands of clones, approximately 94% of them singletons. Comment on this clone: Its antigen is undetermined.

The CDR3 extends over 14 amino acids. Germline V gene lookup returns CDR1 LGHNA and CDR2 YNFKEQ. V lost 1 base and J lost 8, with 12 bases in between. The sequenced cases were selected for having the highest brain T cell transcript signatures. At least one anti-epileptic drug was given before surgery. This TCR was recovered from a boy under two years old with tuberous sclerosis and intractable seizures. Sequencing was performed on peripheral blood, taken at surgery. V and J are TRBV4-2 and TRBJ2-1; no definite D call. CDR3 protein: CASSQAWGRDEQFF. The CDR3 DNA sequence: TGTGCCAGCAGCCAAGCTTGGGGAAGGGATGAGCAGTTCTTC.